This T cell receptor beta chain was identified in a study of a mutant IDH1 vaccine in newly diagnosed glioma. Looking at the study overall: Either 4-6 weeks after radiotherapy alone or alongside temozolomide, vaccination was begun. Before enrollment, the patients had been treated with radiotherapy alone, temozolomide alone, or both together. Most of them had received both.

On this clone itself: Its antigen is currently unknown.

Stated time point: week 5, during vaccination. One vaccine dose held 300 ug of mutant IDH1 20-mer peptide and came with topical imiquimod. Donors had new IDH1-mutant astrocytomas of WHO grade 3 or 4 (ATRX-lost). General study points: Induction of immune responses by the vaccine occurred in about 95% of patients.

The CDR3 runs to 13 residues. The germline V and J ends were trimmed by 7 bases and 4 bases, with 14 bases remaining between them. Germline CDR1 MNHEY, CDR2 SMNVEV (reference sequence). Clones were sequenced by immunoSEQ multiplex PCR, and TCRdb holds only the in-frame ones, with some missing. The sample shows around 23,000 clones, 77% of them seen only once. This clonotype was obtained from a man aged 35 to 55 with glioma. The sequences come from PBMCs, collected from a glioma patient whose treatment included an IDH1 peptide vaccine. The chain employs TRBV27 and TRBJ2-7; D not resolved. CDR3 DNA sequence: TGTGCCAGCACCCCCTCCCCGGGTTACGAGCAGTACTTC. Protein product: CASTPSPGYEQYF.